These 32 T cell receptor beta chains were all obtained from the same sample, sequenced in a study of blood T cell repertoires in COVID-19. Sequencing was performed with immunoSEQ multiplex PCR; in TCRdb, only in-frame clones are kept and a portion is missing. The table records about 120,000 clones, roughly 82% of them present only once. Sequencing input: peripheral blood. The receptors were gathered from a woman aged 55-69 years with acute or convalescent COVID-19.

The chain employs TRBV6-4 and TRBJ2-7; 16 bases are a match to TRBD2. This CDR3 is built from 19 residues. J gave up 5 bases and V 4 bases, and 14 bases lay outside the gene matches. The germline gives CDR1 MRHNA, CDR2 SNTAGT. The CDR3 is CASSAYSGTSGGAVNEQYF. The CDR3 DNA is TGTGCCAGCAGTGCTTACTCCGGGACTAGCGGGGGGGCCGTAAACGAGCAGTACTTC.

V and J are TRBV15 and TRBJ1-6; tentatively, D is TRBD1 (5 bases). Germline CDR1 LNHNV, CDR2 YYDKDF (reference sequence). The CDR3 has 18 residues. V was shortened by 6 bases and J by 5 bases, with 23 bases between the two germline ends. The CDR3 nucleotides are TGTGCCACCAGTCCAGAGGTGGGCAGGGACTTGGATAATTCACCCCTCCACTTT. Its protein product is CATSPEVGRDLDNSPLHF.

The CDR3 sequence: CASSGTQGHNSPLHF. CDR3 DNA sequence: TGTGCCAGCAGCGGGACACAGGGACATAATTCACCCCTCCACTTT. The chain links TRBV9 to TRBJ1-6; a weak D match, TRBD1 (6 bases). The V gene's germline CDR1 is SGDLS and CDR2 YYNGEE. V was shortened by 3 bases and J by 5 bases, with 12 bases between the two germline ends. The CDR3 is 15 amino acids.

The chain is built from TRBV30 and TRBJ1-1, with a tentative D call TRBD1 (5 bases). The CDR3 contains 15 residues. Looked up from germline, CDR1 is GTSNPN and CDR2 is SVGIG (reference sequence). V dropped 0 bases and J dropped 4 bases, with 15 bases sitting between them. The CDR3 DNA follows: TGTGCCTGGAGTGTACTCGGGGGATCAGGCACTGAAGCTTTCTTT. Its translation: CAWSVLGGSGTEAFF.

The chain links TRBV24-1 to TRBJ2-3; 12 nucleotides line up with TRBD1. The trim removed 4 bases at V and 8 bases at J, leaving 9 bases unmatched. The germline CDR1 and CDR2 sequences are KGHDR and SFDVKD. The CDR3 loop spans 16 amino acids. The CDR3 DNA reads as TGTGCCACCAGTGAACTGGGACAGGGGGCGTCCGGTACGCAGTATTTT. It codes for CATSELGQGASGTQYF.

V usage is TRBV15 and J usage is TRBJ2-5, with a possible D match to TRBD2 (6 bases). The CDR3 totals 15 residues. Germline values: CDR1 LNHNV, CDR2 YYDKDF (reference sequence). V was clipped by 0 bases and J by 5 bases, with 13 bases between them. This CDR3 reads CATSRDPEGAETQYF. The CDR3 coding sequence is TGTGCCACCAGCAGAGATCCGGAGGGCGCGGAGACCCAGTACTTC.

V is TRBV9 and J is TRBJ2-3; D remains ambiguous. In germline, CDR1 is SGDLS, CDR2 YYNGEE. V gave up 0 bases and J gave up 8 bases, with 7 bases separating them. This CDR3 region has 12 residues. CDR3 sequence: CASSVEAGTQYF. CDR3 nucleotide sequence: TGTGCCAGCAGCGTAGAAGCCGGTACGCAGTATTTT.

The chain is built from TRBV7-2 and TRBJ1-1; D might be TRBD1 (5 bases). V gave up 3 bases and J gave up 0 bases, with 8 bases separating them. The CDR3 sequence is 14 residues long. Germline CDR1 reads SGHTA; CDR2 reads FQGNSA. CDR3 DNA sequence: TGTGCCAGCAGCTTCAGGGTTATGAACACTGAAGCTTTCTTT. It yields the protein CASSFRVMNTEAFF.

This chain joins TRBV14 and TRBJ2-5; TRBD1 aligns across 7 bases. V lost 1 base, J lost 3 bases, and 8 bases stayed unmatched. Germline CDR1 and CDR2: SGHDN and FVKESK. The CDR3 runs 16 residues. CDR3 protein: CASSQGTGAVEETQYF. The CDR3 nucleotides are TGTGCCAGCAGCCAAGGAACAGGGGCCGTAGAAGAGACCCAGTACTTC. The full variable domain, completed using reference TRBV14 and TRBJ2-5, is EAGVTQFPSHSVIEKGQTVTLRCDPISGHDNLYWYRRVMGKEIKFLLHFVKESKQDESGMPNNRFLAERTGGTYSTLKVQPAELEDSGVYFCASSQGTGAVEETQYFGPGTRLLVL.

This sequence joins TRBV5-1 and TRBJ2-1; tentative D call: TRBD2 (6 bases). Germline V gene lookup returns CDR1 SGHRS and CDR2 YFSETQ. Trimming removed 4 bases from V and 5 bases from J, with 16 bases in between. There are 15 residues in the CDR3. The chain's CDR3 is CASSGPDRLDNEQFF. The DNA of the CDR3 is TGCGCCAGCAGCGGACCAGACCGACTAGACAATGAGCAGTTCTTC.

The genes are TRBV30 and TRBJ1-1; 7 bases fit TRBD1. Trimming took 5 bases from V and 1 from J; bases not matched to a gene: 4. Germline V gives CDR1 GTSNPN, CDR2 SVGIG (reference sequence). This CDR3 comprises 13 residues. The CDR3 loop reads CAWDRASNTEAFF. CDR3 sequence (DNA): TGTGCCTGGGACAGGGCGTCGAACACTGAAGCTTTCTTT.

The chain combines TRBV7-2 with TRBJ1-6, with TRBD1 identical over 7 bases. The CDR3 spans 16 residues. The J segment lost 7 bases and the V segment lost 4 bases, leaving 10 bases of the junction unmatched. Germline V CDR1 and CDR2: SGHTA, FQGNSA. The DNA of the CDR3 is TGTGCCAGCAGCTCCTACAGGGGCCCAGTGAATTCACCCCTCCACTTT. It encodes CASSSYRGPVNSPLHF.

The CDR3 loop is CASRTAGPQETQYF. CDR3 DNA: TGTGCCAGCAGGACCGCAGGTCCCCAAGAGACCCAGTACTTC. V is TRBV28 and J is TRBJ2-5; D remains ambiguous. Germline V lookup: CDR1 MDHEN, CDR2 SYDVKM. The length of the CDR3 is 14 residues. The ends were cut back, 6 bases at V and 1 base at J, with 12 bases in the middle. Full variable domain (outside the CDR3, taken from reference TRBV28 and TRBJ2-5): DVKVTQSSRYLVKRTGEKVFLECVQDMDHENMFWYRQDPGLGLRLIYFSYDVKMKEKGDIPEGYSVSREKKERFSLILESASTNQTSMYLCASRTAGPQETQYFGPGTRLLVL.

The CDR3 DNA sequence: TGTGCCAGCTCTGAGGCCAATCATCAGCCCCAGCATTTT. Encoded protein: CASSEANHQPQHF. This chain uses TRBV7-6 with TRBJ1-5; D ambiguous. V lost 8 bases, J lost 5 bases, and 13 bases lay in between. CDR3 length: 13 amino acids. Germline V gives CDR1 SGHVS, CDR2 FNYEAQ.

This chain joins TRBV11-2 and TRBJ2-3; D perhaps matches TRBD1 (6 bases). Trimming left V 0 bases short and J 10 bases short, with 11 bases between. The CDR3 runs 13 residues. CDR1 is SGHAT, CDR2 FQNNGV, per germline. CDR3 residues: CASSLEGTSAQYF. CDR3 DNA: TGTGCCAGCAGCTTAGAGGGGACATCTGCGCAGTATTTT.

The chain couples TRBV19 to TRBJ1-1, with D perhaps TRBD1 (6 bases). The V gene lost 8 bases and the J gene lost 1 base, with 11 bases spanning the gap. The V gene's germline CDR1 is LNHDA and CDR2 SQIVND (reference sequence). The CDR3 loop spans 13 amino acids. The CDR3 nucleotides read TGTGCCAGTCAACAGGGACGGAACACTGAAGCTTTCTTT. Residues: CASQQGRNTEAFF.

V and J are TRBV19 and TRBJ2-6, with D possibly being TRBD2 (6 bases). Germline assignment: CDR1 LNHDA and CDR2 SQIVND (reference sequence). The CDR3 sequence is 18 residues long. Trimming removed 6 bases from V and 0 bases from J, with 18 bases in between. In nucleotides, the CDR3 is TGTGCCAGTAGCAACTCCGGGACTCCATACTCTGGGGCCAACGTCCTGACTTTC. Translating it yields CASSNSGTPYSGANVLTF.

The chain recombines TRBV5-4 with TRBJ2-7; possibly TRBD1 for D (6 bases). V was shortened by 5 bases and J by 5 bases, with 17 bases between the two germline ends. Germline lookup yields CDR1 SGHNT and CDR2 YYREEE (reference sequence). The CDR3 covers 14 residues. The CDR3 is CASSPQGLVNEQYF. Written as DNA, the CDR3 is TGTGCCAGCAGTCCACAGGGATTAGTCAACGAGCAGTACTTC.

This chain links TRBV28 with TRBJ2-2, with D possibly TRBD1 on 6 matching bases. Germline CDR1 is MDHEN and CDR2 is SYDVKM. V was clipped by 3 bases and J by 7 bases, with 12 bases between them. This CDR3 is built from 14 residues. The CDR3: CASSFGGGNGELFF. The CDR3 DNA sequence: TGTGCCAGCAGTTTCGGTGGGGGCAACGGGGAGCTGTTTTTT.

This chain connects TRBV5-1 to TRBJ2-1; 12 bases align to TRBD2. The germline V gene encodes CDR1 SGHRS and CDR2 YFSETQ. The CDR3 extends over 17 amino acids. V lost 3 bases and J lost 5; bases outside the gene matches: 9. CDR3 sequence (DNA): TGCGCCAGCAGCTGGCAACTAGCGGGGGGCGGGGACAATGAGCAGTTCTTC. Protein sequence: CASSWQLAGGGDNEQFF. Full variable domain (rest looked up from reference TRBV5-1 and TRBJ2-1): KAGVTQTPRYLIKTRGQQVTLSCSPISGHRSVSWYQQTPGQGLQFLFEYFSETQRNKGNFPGRFSGRQFSNSRSEMNVSTLELGDSALYLCASSWQLAGGGDNEQFFGPGTRLTVL.

The rearrangement joins TRBV28 to TRBJ1-1, with unresolved D. The CDR3 runs to 13 residues. CDR1 and CDR2 (germline): MDHEN, SYDVKM. Trimming stripped 3 bases from V and 5 bases from J, with 10 bases between. The CDR3 loop is CASSFVRGTEAFF. The CDR3, as DNA: TGTGCCAGCAGTTTTGTCCGGGGAACTGAAGCTTTCTTT.

This clone was recorded a few times. The chain joins TRBV2 to TRBJ2-7; D is unresolved. Per germline, CDR1 SNHLY and CDR2 FYNNEI. V lost 6 bases and J 4 bases, leaving 13 bases between the germline ends. This CDR3 has 13 residues. The CDR3 here is CASRPPDIYEQYF. The CDR3 bases are TGTGCCAGCAGGCCTCCAGACATTTACGAGCAGTACTTC.

The chain has TRBV18 and TRBJ2-5, with a tentative D call TRBD2 (5 bases). The V gene's germline CDR1 is KGHSH and CDR2 LQKENI. The CDR3 length is 14 residues. The V end lost 0 bases, the J end lost 5 bases, and 10 bases lay between the germline ends. The CDR3 nucleotides are TGTGCCAGCTCACCACCGCCCCGCGGGGAGACCCAGTACTTC. It translates to CASSPPPRGETQYF.

V usage is TRBV7-8 and J usage is TRBJ2-3, with 8 bases fitting TRBD2. The CDR3 is 15 amino acids. The trim removed 5 bases at V and 1 base at J, leaving 5 bases unmatched. Germline CDR1 reads SGHVS; CDR2 reads FQNEAQ. In DNA, the CDR3 is TGTGCCAGCAGCCTGGGACTAGTGGGCACAGATACGCAGTATTTT. Protein product: CASSLGLVGTDTQYF.

This chain uses TRBV6-4 with TRBJ1-4; 9 bases are a match to TRBD1. V shed 8 bases and J 10 bases; nucleotides not matched to a gene: 8. This CDR3 has 13 amino acids. The germline gives CDR1 MRHNA, CDR2 SNTAGT. CDR3 nucleotide sequence: TGTGCCAGCTCGGCGGACAGGGGAGGAAAACTGTTTTTT. Residues: CASSADRGGKLFF.

This chain links TRBV7-2 with TRBJ2-1; 8 nucleotides match TRBD1. The V and J ends lost 3 bases and 1 base, in that order; junction bases with no gene match: 2. The CDR3 sequence is 15 residues long. Germline loops: CDR1 SGHTA, CDR2 FQGNSA. For the CDR3, the DNA is TGTGCCAGCAGCTTTGACAGGGGTTCCTACAATGAGCAGTTCTTC. Translation: CASSFDRGSYNEQFF.

Here the CDR3 DNA reads TGTGCCTGGAGTGAACAGGGCTACGAGCAGTACTTC. Translating it yields CAWSEQGYEQYF. The chain carries TRBV30 and TRBJ2-7, with D perhaps TRBD1 (6 bases). The CDR3 covers 12 residues. CDR1 is GTSNPN, CDR2 SVGIG, per germline (reference sequence). V was shortened by 1 base and J by 3 bases, with 7 bases between the two germline ends.

This clone was recorded a few times. The rearrangement uses TRBV4-1 and TRBJ1-1; 9 positions agree with TRBD1. Germline values: CDR1 MGHRA, CDR2 YSYEKL. V shed 0 bases, J shed 9 bases, and the junction held 2 bases outside the gene matches. This CDR3 is 13 amino acids long. CDR3 sequence: CASSQENRGQAFF. CDR3 DNA sequence: TGCGCCAGCAGCCAAGAGAACAGGGGGCAAGCTTTCTTT.

The V call is TRBV2, the J call TRBJ1-4; TRBD1 matches 8 bases. The CDR3 has 14 residues. Trimming cost V 5 bases and J 7 bases; bases outside gene matches: 6. Germline V gene lookup returns CDR1 SNHLY and CDR2 FYNNEI. The CDR3 DNA is TGTGCCAGCAGTCCCCAGGGGGCGCGTGAAAAACTGTTTTTT. Its protein product is CASSPQGAREKLFF.

The chain recombines TRBV11-2 with TRBJ2-1; TRBD2 matches at 12 bases. The CDR3 runs to 17 residues. V lost 5 bases, J lost 0 bases, and 5 bases stayed unmatched. Per germline, CDR1 SGHAT and CDR2 FQNNGV. The CDR3 spells CASSRGLAGRSYNEQFF. The CDR3 coding sequence is TGTGCCAGCAGCCGGGGACTAGCGGGCCGCTCCTACAATGAGCAGTTCTTC.

The V gene is TRBV4-1, the J gene TRBJ1-1; D uncertain. The CDR3 contains 16 residues. Germline V CDR1 and CDR2: MGHRA, YSYEKL. The V and J ends lost 1 base and 1 base respectively, with 13 bases between them. The CDR3: CASSQGVGRSNTEAFF. For the CDR3, the DNA is TGCGCCAGCAGCCAAGGGGTGGGCAGGTCGAACACTGAAGCTTTCTTT.

A few counts support this clone. The chain employs TRBV25-1 and TRBJ1-4; D is ambiguous. V lost 7 bases, J lost 4 bases, and 10 bases lay in between. Germline V gives CDR1 MGHDK, CDR2 SYGVNS. This CDR3 is built from 13 residues. CDR3 in DNA: TGTGCCAGCATGGGCAGGTATAATGAAAAACTGTTTTTT. Translated, it gives CASMGRYNEKLFF.